Below are 7 T cell receptor beta chains sequenced from a single sample in a study of sequential checkpoint blockade in melanoma. Indicated treatment: randomized to nivolumab then ipilimumab (arm A) or the reverse (arm B). Profiling relied on immunoSEQ multiplex PCR, and the TCRdb table lists in-frame clones only, not all of them. The sample records approximately 3,600 clones, 45% to 75% being singletons. The specimen was CD8+ T cells sorted from blood (inferred from file names), collected from a patient given nivolumab and ipilimumab in sequence. These receptors all come from a human donor with melanoma.

This clone was found a few times. This sequence joins TRBV5-1 and TRBJ1-1; D possibly corresponds to TRBD1 (5 bases). Germline V CDR1 and CDR2: SGHRS, YFSETQ. Trimming shortened V by 5 bases and J by 2 bases, and 16 bases separated the two germline ends. The CDR3 totals 15 residues. Here the CDR3 reads CASRRGSYSNTEAFF. In DNA, the CDR3 is TGCGCCAGCAGAAGGGGCTCCTATTCAAACACTGAAGCTTTCTTT.

This sequence joins TRBV6-4 and TRBJ2-3, with D maybe TRBD2 (5 bases). Germline V CDR1 and CDR2: MRHNA, SNTAGT. The V end was cut by 7 bases, the J end by 5 bases, with 16 bases between. CDR3 size: 14 residues. CDR3 region: CASKEGPEEDTQYF. The CDR3, as DNA: TGTGCCAGCAAAGAGGGCCCTGAGGAAGATACGCAGTATTTT.

The rearrangement uses TRBV4-1 and TRBJ2-5; D may be TRBD2 (6 bases). From germline, CDR1 is MGHRA and CDR2 YSYEKL. V gave up 0 bases and J gave up 2 bases, with 19 bases separating them. This CDR3 has 18 residues. The CDR3 is CASSQDRGRGPKQETQYF. The CDR3 DNA follows: TGCGCCAGCAGCCAAGATCGGGGGAGAGGTCCAAAACAAGAGACCCAGTACTTC.

This clone appeared a few times. The chain couples TRBV4-3 to TRBJ2-1; 8 bases align to TRBD2. The CDR3 is 15 amino acids. V shed 0 bases, J shed 9 bases, and the junction held 7 bases outside the gene matches. Germline loops: CDR1 LGHNA, CDR2 YSLEER. The CDR3 region has the DNA TGCGCCAGCAGCCAAGAAACGGGAGGGCCTAGTGAGCAGTTCTTC. Amino acid sequence: CASSQETGGPSEQFF.

This clone was recorded once. The rearrangement joins TRBV7-9 to TRBJ2-5, with D possibly being TRBD2 (5 bases). CDR3 size: 14 residues. Trimming pared 5 bases from V and 1 base from J, leaving 11 bases between. Looked up from germline, CDR1 is SEHNR and CDR2 is FQNEAQ (reference sequence). This CDR3 reads CASSEGRGQETQYF. The CDR3 DNA sequence: TGTGCCAGCAGCGAAGGACGGGGCCAAGAGACCCAGTACTTC. Full variable domain (rest looked up from reference TRBV7-9 and TRBJ2-5): DTGVSQNPRHKITKRGQNVTFRCDPISEHNRLYWYRQTLGQGPEFLTYFQNEAQLEKSRLLSDRFSAERPKGSFSTLEIQRTEQGDSAMYLCASSEGRGQETQYFGPGTRLLVL.

The chain carries TRBV30 and TRBJ2-1; 8 nucleotides align to TRBD2. V lost 1 base, J lost 8 bases, and 4 bases stayed unmatched. CDR1 is GTSNPN and CDR2 is SVGIG in the germline V gene (reference sequence). The CDR3 totals 13 residues. The CDR3: CAWSEREYDEQFF. The CDR3 DNA follows: TGTGCCTGGAGTGAGCGGGAGTACGATGAGCAGTTCTTC.

The chain is built from TRBV6-6 and TRBJ1-1; a possible D gene is TRBD1 (5 bases). The CDR3 is 14 residues long. Germline-derived CDR1 and CDR2 are MNHNY and SVGAGI (reference sequence). Trimming removed 6 bases at V and 1 base at J, with 12 bases between. In nucleotides, the CDR3 is TGTGCCAGCAGGAAGACAGCCTGGAACACTGAAGCTTTCTTT. Amino acid sequence: CASRKTAWNTEAFF.